Below are 20 T cell receptor beta chains sequenced from a single sample in a study of blood T cell repertoires in COVID-19. Measured with immunoSEQ multiplex PCR; TCRdb has only the in-frame clones, and not every one. Of about 340,000 clones listed, 80% to 90% are singletons. The sequencing sample was made of PBMCs or T cells enriched from blood (not recorded which). The receptors stem from a woman in her thirties or forties with acute COVID-19.

The rearrangement joins TRBV18 to TRBJ1-2, with 9 bases matching TRBD1. From germline, CDR1 is KGHSH and CDR2 LQKENI. This CDR3 contains 16 residues. V was pared by 3 bases and J by 2 bases, with 7 bases of the junction left unmatched. The CDR3 is CASSPDRGNSNYGYTF. The DNA for the CDR3 is TGTGCCAGCTCACCCGACAGGGGGAACAGCAACTATGGCTACACCTTC.

The gene calls are TRBV4-2 and TRBJ2-3, with 11 bases lining up with TRBD2. V lost 5 bases to trimming and J lost 0 bases; unmatched junction nucleotides: 7. Germline V gene lookup returns CDR1 LGHNA and CDR2 YNFKEQ. The CDR3 loop spans 17 amino acids. The CDR3 is CASSTTLAGGSTDTQYF. For the CDR3, the DNA is TGTGCCAGCAGCACTACCTTAGCGGGGGGGAGCACAGATACGCAGTATTTT.

The chain joins TRBV5-1 to TRBJ1-6, with TRBD1 matching over 7 bases. CDR3 length: 15 amino acids. J lost 6 bases, V lost 2 bases, and 5 bases had no gene match. In germline, CDR1 is SGHRS, CDR2 YFSETQ. The CDR3 here is CASSFRQGVNSPLHF. CDR3 coding DNA: TGCGCCAGCAGCTTCCGACAGGGTGTTAATTCACCCCTCCACTTT.

The chain joins TRBV9 to TRBJ1-1; D gene ambiguous. The V end was cut by 2 bases, the J end by 6 bases, with 11 bases between. The CDR3 totals 13 residues. Germline CDR1 is SGDLS and CDR2 is YYNGEE. The CDR3 DNA follows: TGTGCCAGCAGCGTGTACACCGGGGCTGAAGCTTTCTTT. Its protein product is CASSVYTGAEAFF.

V usage is TRBV5-8 and J usage is TRBJ2-5; 9 bases are a match to TRBD1. Germline loops: CDR1 SGHTS, CDR2 YDEGEE. The CDR3 totals 16 residues. Unmatched junction bases numbered 9, after V lost 1 base and J lost 5 bases. The chain's CDR3 is CASSLYAGQGPETQYF. As DNA, the CDR3 is TGTGCCAGCAGCTTGTATGCGGGACAGGGTCCGGAGACCCAGTACTTC.

This sequence joins TRBV5-1 and TRBJ1-2; TRBD1 aligns across 7 bases. The germline V gene encodes CDR1 SGHRS and CDR2 YFSETQ. The CDR3 has 14 residues. The V and J ends lost 5 bases and 5 bases, in that order; junction bases with no gene match: 9. CDR3 DNA sequence: TGCGCCAGCAGACCTACGACAGGGCGGTATGGCTACACCTTC. Its protein product is CASRPTTGRYGYTF.

The chain employs TRBV7-2 and TRBJ2-2; the D gene is possibly TRBD1 (5 bases). CDR3 length: 13 residues. V lost 4 bases to trimming and J lost 6 bases, with 9 bases between them. Germline assignment: CDR1 SGHTA and CDR2 FQGNSA. The CDR3 DNA follows: TGTGCCAGCAGCTCCCAGACAGCCGGGGAGCTGTTTTTT. Its translation is CASSSQTAGELFF.

This clone was observed a few times. J is TRBJ1-4 and V is TRBV3-1 (or the pseudogene TRBV3-2), with D hard to call. Trimming took 1 base from V and 4 from J, leaving 10 bases between them. Germline loops: CDR1 LGHDT, CDR2 YNNKEL (reference sequence). The CDR3 sequence is 15 residues long. DNA for the CDR3: TGTGCCAGCAGCCAAGGTCGCGGGTTTAATGAAAAACTGTTTTTT. Amino acid sequence: CASSQGRGFNEKLFF.

The chain links TRBV28 to TRBJ2-7, with D perhaps matching TRBD2 (5 bases). CDR3 length: 14 amino acids. Per the germline V gene, CDR1 is MDHEN and CDR2 is SYDVKM. V was trimmed by 5 bases and J by 7 bases, leaving 18 bases between them. CDR3 DNA: TGTGCCAGCAGTCCGCGTACTTTGTCGGGGGAGCAGTACTTC. This sequence encodes CASSPRTLSGEQYF.

The V gene is TRBV6-5, the J gene TRBJ2-2; no clear D. Germline CDR1 and CDR2: MNHEY and SVGAGI. Trimming shortened V by 2 bases and J by 3 bases, and 10 bases separated the two germline ends. This CDR3 region has 15 residues. This chain's CDR3 is CASSYRSVDTGELFF. CDR3 in DNA: TGTGCCAGCAGTTACCGGTCGGTGGACACCGGGGAGCTGTTTTTT.

The chain couples TRBV19 to TRBJ2-2, with D perhaps TRBD1 (5 bases). There are 16 residues in the CDR3. The germline V gene has CDR1 LNHDA and CDR2 SQIVND (reference sequence). With 6 bases removed from V and 1 base from J, the gap between germline ends came to 15 bases. CDR3 in amino acids: CASRNQGSLNTGELFF. The CDR3 DNA follows: TGTGCCAGTAGGAATCAGGGTTCTCTGAACACCGGGGAGCTGTTTTTT.

The V call is TRBV15, the J call TRBJ1-4, with 7 bases lining up with TRBD1. The CDR3 has 15 amino acids. The germline V gene has CDR1 LNHNV and CDR2 YYDKDF (reference sequence). The V segment lost 2 bases and the J segment 7 bases; nucleotides outside the gene matches: 7. The CDR3 here is CATSRLTGVGEKLFF. CDR3 in DNA: TGTGCCACCAGCAGATTAACAGGGGTGGGTGAAAAACTGTTTTTT.

This chain links TRBV15 with TRBJ1-2, with D unclear. V was clipped by 5 bases and J by 8 bases, with 24 bases between them. Germline CDR1 reads LNHNV; CDR2 reads YYDKDF (reference sequence). This CDR3 has 16 amino acids. Here the CDR3 DNA reads TGTGCCACCAGCCCCCTAAGAGCGGAATCCTATGACGGCTACACCTTC. Protein sequence: CATSPLRAESYDGYTF. The variable domain in full, completed from reference TRBV15 and TRBJ1-2, reads DAMVIQNPRYQVTQFGKPVTLSCSQTLNHNVMYWYQQKSSQAPKLLFHYYDKDFNNEADTPDNFQSRRPNTSFCFLDIRSPGLGDTAMYLCATSPLRAESYDGYTFGSGTRLTVV.

V gene TRBV27 combines with J gene TRBJ1-1; D is unclear. The CDR3 is 14 residues long. In germline, CDR1 is MNHEY, CDR2 SMNVEV (reference sequence). The V and J ends lost 6 bases and 8 bases respectively, with 19 bases between them. The CDR3 here is CASSRKDAGREAFF. CDR3 DNA: TGTGCCAGCAGCCGAAAGGACGCCGGGAGAGAAGCTTTCTTT.

This clone was observed a single time. This chain joins TRBV2 and TRBJ2-3; maybe TRBD1 (5 bases). V lost 4 bases, J lost 4 bases, and 12 bases lay in between. Looked up from germline, CDR1 is SNHLY and CDR2 is FYNNEI. The CDR3 has 14 amino acids. The CDR3 protein is CASSATEGADTQYF. CDR3 DNA sequence: TGTGCCAGCAGTGCGACAGAAGGTGCAGATACGCAGTATTTT.

The gene calls are TRBV28 and TRBJ1-5, with D possibly being TRBD1 (6 bases). The CDR3 covers 15 residues. The germline V and J ends were trimmed by 5 bases and 2 bases, with 13 bases remaining between them. Germline CDR1 reads MDHEN; CDR2 reads SYDVKM. CDR3 amino acids: CASSLQGGGNQPQHF. CDR3 nucleotide sequence: TGTGCCAGCAGTCTACAGGGTGGTGGCAATCAGCCCCAGCATTTT. The variable domain in full, with the rest retrieved from reference TRBV28 and TRBJ1-5, is DVKVTQSSRYLVKRTGEKVFLECVQDMDHENMFWYRQDPGLGLRLIYFSYDVKMKEKGDIPEGYSVSREKKERFSLILESASTNQTSMYLCASSLQGGGNQPQHFGDGTRLSIL.

This clone was seen a single time. V is TRBV4-3 and J is TRBJ2-3; D not resolved. Germline V lookup: CDR1 LGHNA, CDR2 YSLEER. This CDR3 is built from 13 residues. The ends were cut back, 8 bases at V and 1 base at J, with 10 bases in the middle. CDR3 in amino acids: CASGQLRTDTQYF. For the CDR3, the DNA is TGCGCCAGCGGGCAGCTCCGCACAGATACGCAGTATTTT.

The chain recombines TRBV7-6 with TRBJ2-1; 9 positions match TRBD1. Unmatched junction bases numbered 12, after V lost 4 bases and J lost 5 bases. The CDR3 runs to 17 residues. CDR1 is SGHVS, CDR2 FNYEAQ, per germline. The chain's CDR3 is CASSSDPRDRDDNEQFF. CDR3 coding DNA: TGTGCCAGCAGCTCCGACCCTAGGGACAGGGACGACAATGAGCAGTTCTTC.

The count of this clone is one. This chain connects TRBV7-9 to TRBJ2-5; 9 bases agree with TRBD2. Trimming removed 3 bases from V and 2 bases from J; junction bases left unmatched: 4. The CDR3 consists of 15 residues. CDR1 SEHNR and CDR2 FQNEAQ come from the germline V gene (reference sequence). CDR3 protein: CASSFDLAGQETQYF. The CDR3, as DNA: TGTGCCAGCAGCTTCGATCTAGCGGGGCAAGAGACCCAGTACTTC.

This rearrangement joins TRBV12-5 to TRBJ2-2; D is perhaps TRBD2 (5 bases). Germline loops: CDR1 LGHNT, CDR2 FRNRAP. The ends were cut back, 1 base at V and 2 bases at J, with 11 bases in the middle. The CDR3 totals 16 residues. Here the CDR3 reads CASGLAGGGNTGELFF. As DNA, the CDR3 is TGTGCTAGTGGTTTGGCAGGAGGAGGTAACACCGGGGAGCTGTTTTTT.